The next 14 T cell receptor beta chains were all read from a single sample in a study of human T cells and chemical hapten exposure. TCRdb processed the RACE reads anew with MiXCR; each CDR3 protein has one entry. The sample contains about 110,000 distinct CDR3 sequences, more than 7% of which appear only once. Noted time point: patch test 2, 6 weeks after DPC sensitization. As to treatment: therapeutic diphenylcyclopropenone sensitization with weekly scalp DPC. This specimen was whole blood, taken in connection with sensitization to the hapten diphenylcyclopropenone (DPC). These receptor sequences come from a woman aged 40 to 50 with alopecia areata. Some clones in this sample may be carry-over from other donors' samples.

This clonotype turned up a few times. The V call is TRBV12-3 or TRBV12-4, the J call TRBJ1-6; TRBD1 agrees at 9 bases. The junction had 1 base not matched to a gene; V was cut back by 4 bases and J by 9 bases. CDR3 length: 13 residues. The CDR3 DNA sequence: TGTGCCAGCAGTTGGGACAGGGCTTCACCCCTCCACTTT. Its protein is CASSWDRASPLHF.

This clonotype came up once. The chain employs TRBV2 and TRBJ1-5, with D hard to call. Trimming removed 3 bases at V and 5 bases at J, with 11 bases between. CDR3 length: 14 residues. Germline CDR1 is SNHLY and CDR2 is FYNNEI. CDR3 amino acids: CASSDVGLYQPQHF. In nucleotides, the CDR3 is TGTGCCAGCAGTGATGTAGGACTCTATCAGCCCCAGCATTTT.

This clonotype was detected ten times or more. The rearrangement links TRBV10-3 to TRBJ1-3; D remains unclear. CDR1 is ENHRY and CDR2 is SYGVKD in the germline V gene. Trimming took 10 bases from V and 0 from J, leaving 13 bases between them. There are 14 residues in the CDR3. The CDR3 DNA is TGTGCCAGCACCCAGGAGAGCTCTGGAAACACCATATATTTT. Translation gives CASTQESSGNTIYF.

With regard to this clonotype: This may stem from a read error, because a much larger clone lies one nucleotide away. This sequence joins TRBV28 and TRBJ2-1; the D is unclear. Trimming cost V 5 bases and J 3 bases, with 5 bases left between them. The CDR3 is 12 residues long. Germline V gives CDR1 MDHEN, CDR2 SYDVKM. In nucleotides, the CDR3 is TGTGCCAGCAGTACTTTCTACAATGAGCAGTTCTTC. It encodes CASSTFYNEQFF. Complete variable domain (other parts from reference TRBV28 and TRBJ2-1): DVKVTQSSRYLVKRTGEKVFLECVQDMDHENMFWYRQDPGLGLRLIYFSYDVKMKEKGDIPEGYSVSREKKERFSLILESASTNQTSMYLCASSTFYNEQFFGPGTRLTVL.

CDR3 bases: TGTGCCAGCAGCATGGGAATTACTGAAGCTTTCTTT. It encodes CASSMGITEAFF. The chain joins TRBV7-2 to TRBJ1-1; D uncertain. The CDR3 contains 12 residues. The germline V and J ends were trimmed by 5 bases and 5 bases, with 9 bases remaining between them. Per the germline V gene, CDR1 is SGHTA and CDR2 is FQGNSA.

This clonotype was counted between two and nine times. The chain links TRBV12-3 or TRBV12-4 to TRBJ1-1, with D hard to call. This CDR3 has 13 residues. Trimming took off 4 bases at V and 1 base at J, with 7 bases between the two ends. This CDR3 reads CASSYTANTEAFF. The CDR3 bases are TGTGCCAGCAGTTACACAGCGAACACTGAAGCTTTCTTT.

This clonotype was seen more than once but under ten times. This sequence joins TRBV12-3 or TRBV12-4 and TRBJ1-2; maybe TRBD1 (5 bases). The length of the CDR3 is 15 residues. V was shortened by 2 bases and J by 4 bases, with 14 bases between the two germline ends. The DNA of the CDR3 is TGTGCCAGCAGTTTAAGGGATAGGGGCCCCTATGGCTACACCTTC. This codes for CASSLRDRGPYGYTF.

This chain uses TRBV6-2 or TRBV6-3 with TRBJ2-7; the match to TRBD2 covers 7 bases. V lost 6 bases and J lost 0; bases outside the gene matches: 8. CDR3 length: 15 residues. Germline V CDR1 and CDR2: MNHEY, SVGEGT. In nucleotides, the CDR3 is TGTGCCAGCAGCCCCAGCGGGATATACTCCTACGAGCAGTACTTC. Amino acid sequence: CASSPSGIYSYEQYF.

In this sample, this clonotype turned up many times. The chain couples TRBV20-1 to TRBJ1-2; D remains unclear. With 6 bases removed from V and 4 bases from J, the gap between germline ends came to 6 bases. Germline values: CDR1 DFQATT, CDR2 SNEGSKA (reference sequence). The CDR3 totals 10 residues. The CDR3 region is CSAGSYGYTF. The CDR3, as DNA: TGCAGTGCCGGGAGCTATGGCTACACCTTC.

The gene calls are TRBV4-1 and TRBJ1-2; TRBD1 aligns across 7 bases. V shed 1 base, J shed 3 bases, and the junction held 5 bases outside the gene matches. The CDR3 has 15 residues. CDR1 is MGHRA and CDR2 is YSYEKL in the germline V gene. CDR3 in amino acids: CASSQARDSYYGYTF. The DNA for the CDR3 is TGCGCCAGCAGCCAAGCCCGGGACAGCTACTATGGCTACACCTTC.

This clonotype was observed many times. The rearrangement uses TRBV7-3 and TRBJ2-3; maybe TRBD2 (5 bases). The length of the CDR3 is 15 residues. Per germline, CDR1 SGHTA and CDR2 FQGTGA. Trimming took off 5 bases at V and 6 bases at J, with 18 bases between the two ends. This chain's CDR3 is CASSPGPGSWDTQYF. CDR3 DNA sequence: TGTGCCAGCAGCCCCGGACCGGGATCCTGGGATACGCAGTATTTT.

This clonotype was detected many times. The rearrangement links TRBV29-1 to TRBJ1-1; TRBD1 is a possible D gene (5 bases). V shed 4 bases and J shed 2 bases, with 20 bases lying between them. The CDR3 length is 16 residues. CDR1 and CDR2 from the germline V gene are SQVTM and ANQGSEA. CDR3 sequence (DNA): TGCAGCGTTGTTGGGCAGGGCCCTGTCCTTAACACTGAAGCTTTCTTT. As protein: CSVVGQGPVLNTEAFF.

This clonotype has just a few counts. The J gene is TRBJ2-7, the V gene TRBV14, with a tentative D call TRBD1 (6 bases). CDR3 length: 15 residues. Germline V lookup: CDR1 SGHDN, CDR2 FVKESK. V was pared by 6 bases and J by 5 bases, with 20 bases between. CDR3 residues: CASSRRHGDTHEQYF. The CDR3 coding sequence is TGTGCCAGCAGTCGACGCCACGGGGACACCCACGAGCAGTACTTC.

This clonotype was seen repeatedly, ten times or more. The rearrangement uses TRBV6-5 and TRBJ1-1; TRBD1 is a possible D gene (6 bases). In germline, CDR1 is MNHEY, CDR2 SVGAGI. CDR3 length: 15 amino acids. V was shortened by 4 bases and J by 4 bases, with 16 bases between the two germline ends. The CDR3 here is CASSFSTGGRTEAFF. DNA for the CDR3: TGTGCCAGCAGTTTCTCGACAGGCGGCCGCACTGAAGCTTTCTTT.